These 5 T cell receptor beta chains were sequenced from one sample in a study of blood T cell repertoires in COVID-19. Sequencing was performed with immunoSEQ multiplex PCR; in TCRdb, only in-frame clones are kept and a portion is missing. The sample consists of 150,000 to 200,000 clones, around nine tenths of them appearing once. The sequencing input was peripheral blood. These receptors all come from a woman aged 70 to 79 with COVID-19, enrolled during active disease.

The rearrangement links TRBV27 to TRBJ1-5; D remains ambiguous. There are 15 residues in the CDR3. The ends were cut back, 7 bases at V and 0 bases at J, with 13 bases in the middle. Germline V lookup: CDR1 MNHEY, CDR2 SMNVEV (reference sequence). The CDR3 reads CASTSLGSSNQPQHF. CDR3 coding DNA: TGTGCCAGCACATCATTGGGGAGTAGCAATCAGCCCCAGCATTTT.

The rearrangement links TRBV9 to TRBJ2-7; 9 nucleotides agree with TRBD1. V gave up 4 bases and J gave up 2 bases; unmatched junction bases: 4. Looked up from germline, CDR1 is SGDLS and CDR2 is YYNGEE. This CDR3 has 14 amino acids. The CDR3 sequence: CASSSRTGAYEQYF. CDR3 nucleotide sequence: TGTGCCAGCAGCTCGAGGACAGGGGCCTACGAGCAGTACTTC.

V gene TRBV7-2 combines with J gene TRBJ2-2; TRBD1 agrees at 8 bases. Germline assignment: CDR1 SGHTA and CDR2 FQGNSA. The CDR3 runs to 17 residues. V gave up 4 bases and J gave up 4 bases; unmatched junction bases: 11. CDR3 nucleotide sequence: TGTGCCAGCAGCTGGCCATCAGGGGGCTCTGGCACCGGGGAGCTGTTTTTT. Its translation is CASSWPSGGSGTGELFF.

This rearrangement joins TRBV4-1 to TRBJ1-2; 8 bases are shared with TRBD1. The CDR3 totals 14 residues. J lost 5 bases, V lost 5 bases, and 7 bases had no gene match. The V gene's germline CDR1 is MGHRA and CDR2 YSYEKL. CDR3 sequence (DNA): TGCGCCAGCAGCGAGGACAGGGATGGGTATGGCTACACCTTC. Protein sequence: CASSEDRDGYGYTF.

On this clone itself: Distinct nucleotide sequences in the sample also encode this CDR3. CDR3 residues: CASSLGQGNSPLHF. CDR3 in DNA: TGCGCCAGCAGCTTGGGCCAGGGAAATTCACCCCTCCACTTT. V and J are TRBV5-1 and TRBJ1-6; tentative D call: TRBD1 (5 bases). The ends were cut back, 0 bases at V and 7 bases at J, with 8 bases in the middle. CDR1 is SGHRS, CDR2 YFSETQ, per germline. This CDR3 region has 14 residues.